Listed here is a single TCR beta chain. The target antigen is unknown. These data originate in a study of T cell responses to AZD1222 COVID-19 vaccine. Study-wide results and limits: Repertoires were obtained only post-peak T cell response. Once two AZD1222 doses were given, Spike-specific TCR breadth and depth went up. Regions 160-218 and 743-854 dominated among vaccine-associated CD4 TCRs spanning spike.

In germline, CDR1 is SGHKS, CDR2 YYEKEE (reference sequence). Trimming stripped 2 bases from V and 0 bases from J, with 9 bases between. The CDR3 has 15 amino acids. Here immunoSEQ multiplex PCR was the method, and the copy in TCRdb shows in-frame clones only, minus some. The sample yields roughly 140,000 clones, 85% to 95% seen once. This sequence was found in an adult who had recovered from COVID-19. This material consisted of peripheral blood, taken after recovery from COVID-19. The chain employs TRBV5-5 and TRBJ1-5, with D maybe TRBD1 (5 bases). The DNA for the CDR3 is TGTGCCAGCAGCTTTCGGGGGTATAGCAATCAGCCCCAGCATTTT. Its translation: CASSFRGYSNQPQHF.